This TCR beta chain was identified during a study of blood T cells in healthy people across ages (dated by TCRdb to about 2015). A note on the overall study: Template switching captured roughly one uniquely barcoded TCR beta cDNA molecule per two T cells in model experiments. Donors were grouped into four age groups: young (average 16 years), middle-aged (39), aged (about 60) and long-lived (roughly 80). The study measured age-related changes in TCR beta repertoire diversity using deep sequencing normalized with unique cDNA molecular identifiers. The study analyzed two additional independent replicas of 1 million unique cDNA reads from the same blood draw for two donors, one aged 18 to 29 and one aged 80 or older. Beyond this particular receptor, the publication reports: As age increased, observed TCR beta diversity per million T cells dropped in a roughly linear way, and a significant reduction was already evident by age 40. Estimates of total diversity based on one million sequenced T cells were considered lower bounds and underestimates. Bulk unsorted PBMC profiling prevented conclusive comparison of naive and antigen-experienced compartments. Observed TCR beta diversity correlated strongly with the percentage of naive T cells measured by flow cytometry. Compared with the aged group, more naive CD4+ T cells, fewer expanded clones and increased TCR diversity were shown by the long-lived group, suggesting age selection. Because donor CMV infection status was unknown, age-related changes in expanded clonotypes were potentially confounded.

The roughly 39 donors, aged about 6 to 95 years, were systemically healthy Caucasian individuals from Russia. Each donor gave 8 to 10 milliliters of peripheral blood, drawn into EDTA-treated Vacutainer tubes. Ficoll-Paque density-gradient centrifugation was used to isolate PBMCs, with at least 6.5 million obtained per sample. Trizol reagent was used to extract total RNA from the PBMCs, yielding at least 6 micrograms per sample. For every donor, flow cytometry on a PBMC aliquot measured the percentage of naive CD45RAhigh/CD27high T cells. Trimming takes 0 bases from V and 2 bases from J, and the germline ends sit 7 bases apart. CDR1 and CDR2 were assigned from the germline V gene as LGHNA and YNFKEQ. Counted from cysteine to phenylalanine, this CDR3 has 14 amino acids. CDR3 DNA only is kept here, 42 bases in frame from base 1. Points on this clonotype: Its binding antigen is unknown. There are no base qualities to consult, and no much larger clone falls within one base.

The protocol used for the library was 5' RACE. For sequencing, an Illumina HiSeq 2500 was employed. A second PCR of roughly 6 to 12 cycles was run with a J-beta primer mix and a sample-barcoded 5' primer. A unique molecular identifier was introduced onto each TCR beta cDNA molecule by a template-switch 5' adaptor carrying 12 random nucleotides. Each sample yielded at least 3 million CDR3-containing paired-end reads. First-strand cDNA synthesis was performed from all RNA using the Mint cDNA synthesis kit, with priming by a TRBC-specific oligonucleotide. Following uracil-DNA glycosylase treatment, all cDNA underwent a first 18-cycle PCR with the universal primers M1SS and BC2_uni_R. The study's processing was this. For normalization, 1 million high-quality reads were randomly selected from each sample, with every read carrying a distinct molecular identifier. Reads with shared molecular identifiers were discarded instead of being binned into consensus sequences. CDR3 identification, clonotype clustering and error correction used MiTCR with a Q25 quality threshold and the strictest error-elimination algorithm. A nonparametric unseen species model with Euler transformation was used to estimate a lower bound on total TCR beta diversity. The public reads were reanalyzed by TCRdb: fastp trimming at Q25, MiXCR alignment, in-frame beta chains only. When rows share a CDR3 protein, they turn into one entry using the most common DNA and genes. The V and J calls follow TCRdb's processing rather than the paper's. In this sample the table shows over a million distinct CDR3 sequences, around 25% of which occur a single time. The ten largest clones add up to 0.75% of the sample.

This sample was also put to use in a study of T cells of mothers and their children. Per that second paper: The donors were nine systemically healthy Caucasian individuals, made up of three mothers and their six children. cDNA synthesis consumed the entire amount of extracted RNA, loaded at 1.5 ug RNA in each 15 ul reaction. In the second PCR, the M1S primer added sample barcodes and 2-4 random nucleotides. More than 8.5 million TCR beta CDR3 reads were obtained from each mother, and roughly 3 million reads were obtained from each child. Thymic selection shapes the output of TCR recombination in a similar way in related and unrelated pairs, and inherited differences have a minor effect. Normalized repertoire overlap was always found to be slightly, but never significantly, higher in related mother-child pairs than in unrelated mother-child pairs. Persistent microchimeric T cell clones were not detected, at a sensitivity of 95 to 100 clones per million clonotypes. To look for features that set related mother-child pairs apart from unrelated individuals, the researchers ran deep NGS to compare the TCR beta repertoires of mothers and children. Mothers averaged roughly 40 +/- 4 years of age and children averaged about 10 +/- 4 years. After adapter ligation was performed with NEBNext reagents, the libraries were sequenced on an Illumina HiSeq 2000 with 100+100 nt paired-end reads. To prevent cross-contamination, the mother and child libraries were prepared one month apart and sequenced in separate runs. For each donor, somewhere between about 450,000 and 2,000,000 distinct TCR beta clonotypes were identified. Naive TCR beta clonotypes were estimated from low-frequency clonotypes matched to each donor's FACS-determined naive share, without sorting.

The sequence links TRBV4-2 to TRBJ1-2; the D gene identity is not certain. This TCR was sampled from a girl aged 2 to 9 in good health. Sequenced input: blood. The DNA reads TGTGCCAGCAGCCAAGAAGGACGGAACTATGGCTACACCTTC. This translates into CASSQEGRNYGYTF.